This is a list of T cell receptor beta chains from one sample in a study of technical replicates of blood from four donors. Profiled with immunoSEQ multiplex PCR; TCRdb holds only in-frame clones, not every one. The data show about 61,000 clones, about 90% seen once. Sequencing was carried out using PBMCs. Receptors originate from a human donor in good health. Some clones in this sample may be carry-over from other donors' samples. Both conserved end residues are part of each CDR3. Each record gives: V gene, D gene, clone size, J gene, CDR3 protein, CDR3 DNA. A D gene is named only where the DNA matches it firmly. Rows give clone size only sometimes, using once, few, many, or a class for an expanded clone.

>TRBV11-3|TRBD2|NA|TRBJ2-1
CASSARGGEWDEQFF
TGTGCCAGCAGCGCTCGCGGGGGGGAGTGGGATGAGCAGTTCTTC
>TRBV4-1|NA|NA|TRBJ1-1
CASSRQVDTEAFF
TGCGCCAGCAGCCGACAGGTGGATACTGAAGCTTTCTTT
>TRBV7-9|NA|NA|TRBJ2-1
CASSPGGGRSYNEQFF
TGTGCCAGCAGCCCCGGCGGCGGCCGCTCCTACAATGAGCAGTTCTTC
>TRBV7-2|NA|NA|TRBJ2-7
CATSLGGSYEQYF
TGTGCCACCTCACTCGGGGGCTCCTACGAGCAGTACTTC
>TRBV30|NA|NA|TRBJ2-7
CAWSWAAYEQYF
TGTGCCTGGAGTTGGGCCGCCTACGAGCAGTACTTC
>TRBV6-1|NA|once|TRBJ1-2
CASNRPANYGYTF
TGTGCCAGCAACAGGCCAGCTAACTATGGCTACACCTTC
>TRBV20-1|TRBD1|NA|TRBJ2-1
CSADRGNEQFF
TGCAGTGCTGACAGGGGGAATGAGCAGTTCTTC
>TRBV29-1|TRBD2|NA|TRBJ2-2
CSAHGLAGANTGELFF
TGCAGCGCCCACGGACTAGCGGGGGCGAACACCGGGGAGCTGTTTTTT
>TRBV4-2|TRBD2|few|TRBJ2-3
CASSQDWAAGGDTQYF
TGTGCCAGCAGCCAAGATTGGGCAGCGGGGGGCGATACGCAGTATTTT
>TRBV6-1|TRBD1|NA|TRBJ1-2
CASSEPTGGYGYTF
TGTGCCAGCAGTGAACCGACAGGGGGGTATGGCTACACCTTC
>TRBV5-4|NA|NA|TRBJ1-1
CASSLPKTGNTEAFF
TGTGCCAGCAGCCTACCGAAGACAGGGAACACTGAAGCTTTCTTT
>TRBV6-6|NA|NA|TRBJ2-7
CASSYELGSYEQYF
TGTGCCAGCAGTTACGAACTAGGGAGTTACGAGCAGTACTTC
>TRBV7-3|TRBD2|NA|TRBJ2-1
CASSALPGLARNNEQFF
TGTGCCAGCAGCGCGCTACCGGGACTAGCGAGAAACAATGAGCAGTTCTTC
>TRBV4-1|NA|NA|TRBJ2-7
CASSQVPRSSYEQYF
TGCGCCAGCAGCCAAGTCCCCCGGAGCTCCTACGAGCAGTACTTC
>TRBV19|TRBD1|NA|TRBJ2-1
CASSIGPRQGGYNEQFF
TGTGCCAGTAGTATAGGGCCCCGACAGGGCGGCTACAATGAGCAGTTCTTC
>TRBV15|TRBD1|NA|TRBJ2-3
CATSRGNRGSTDTQYF
TGTGCCACCAGCAGAGGAAACAGGGGAAGCACAGATACGCAGTATTTT
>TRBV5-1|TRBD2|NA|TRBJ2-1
CASSLEVGGYNEQFF
TGCGCCAGCAGCTTGGAGGTGGGGGGGTACAATGAGCAGTTCTTC
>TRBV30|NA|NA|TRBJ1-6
CAWRGGSPLHF
TGTGCCTGGAGGGGGGGTTCACCCCTCCACTTT
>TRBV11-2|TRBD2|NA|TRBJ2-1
CASSRLAGVTYNEQFF
TGTGCCAGCAGTCGGCTAGCGGGGGTTACCTACAATGAGCAGTTCTTC
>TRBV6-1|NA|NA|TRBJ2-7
CASSVGVGFYEQYF
TGTGCCAGCAGTGTAGGAGTGGGTTTCTACGAGCAGTACTTC
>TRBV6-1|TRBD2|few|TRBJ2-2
CASSEGGGETGELFF
TGTGCCAGCAGTGAAGGGGGGGGAGAAACCGGGGAGCTGTTTTTT
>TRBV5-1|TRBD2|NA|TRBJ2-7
CASSSGEGRREQYF
TGCGCCAGCAGCTCGGGGGAGGGCCGACGCGAGCAGTACTTC
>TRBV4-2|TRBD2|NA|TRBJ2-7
CASSQVARLADTYEQYF
TGTGCCAGCAGCCAAGTAGCGCGACTAGCGGACACCTACGAGCAGTACTTC
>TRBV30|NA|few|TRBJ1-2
CAAQGDVYGYTF
TGTGCCGCGCAGGGCGATGTCTATGGCTACACCTTC
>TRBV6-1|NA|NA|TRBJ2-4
CASSEVQRLAKNIQYF
TGTGCCAGCAGTGAAGTTCAGCGCCTAGCCAAAAACATTCAGTACTTC
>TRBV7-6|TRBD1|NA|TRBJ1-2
CASSLGAGGDGYTF
TGTGCCAGCAGCTTAGGGGCAGGGGGCGATGGCTACACCTTC
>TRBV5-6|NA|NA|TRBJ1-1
CASSENRGGEAFF
TGTGCCAGCAGCGAGAACAGAGGGGGTGAAGCTTTCTTT
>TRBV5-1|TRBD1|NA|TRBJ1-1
CASSAWTGLNTEAFF
TGCGCCAGCAGCGCGTGGACAGGGTTGAACACTGAAGCTTTCTTT
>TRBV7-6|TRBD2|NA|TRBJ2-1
CASRAGPGRGWNEQFF
TGTGCCAGCAGGGCTGGGCCCGGGAGGGGTTGGAATGAGCAGTTCTTC
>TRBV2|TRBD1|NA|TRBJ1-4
CASSGTGLGGMFF
TGTGCCAGCAGTGGGACAGGGTTAGGCGGGATGTTTTTT
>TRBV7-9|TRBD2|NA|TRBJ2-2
CASSAQAGGTGELFF
TGTGCCAGCAGCGCTCAGGCGGGGGGTACCGGGGAGCTGTTTTTT
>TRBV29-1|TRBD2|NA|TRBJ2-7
CSALIPAGGVKNEQYF
TGCAGCGCCCTAATTCCTGCGGGGGGAGTTAAAAACGAGCAGTACTTC
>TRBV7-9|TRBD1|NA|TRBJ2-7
CASSFDRGYEQYF
TGTGCCAGCAGCTTCGACAGGGGATACGAGCAGTACTTC
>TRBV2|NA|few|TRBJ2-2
CASSVEGLNTGELFF
TGTGCCAGCAGTGTCGAGGGTCTGAACACCGGGGAGCTGTTTTTT
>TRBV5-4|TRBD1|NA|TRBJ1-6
CASSGGPGQGDSPLHF
TGTGCCAGCAGCGGAGGACCGGGACAGGGGGATTCACCCCTCCACTTT
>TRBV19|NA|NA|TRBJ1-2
CASNVRANYGYTF
TGTGCCAGTAATGTCCGCGCTAACTATGGCTACACCTTC
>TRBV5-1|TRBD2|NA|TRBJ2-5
CASSLMTAGGVETQYF
TGCGCCAGCAGCTTGATGACAGCGGGAGGAGTAGAGACCCAGTACTTC
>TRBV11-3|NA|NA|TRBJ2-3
CASSSSRVGDTQYF
TGTGCCAGCAGCTCTAGCCGGGTGGGTGATACGCAGTATTTT
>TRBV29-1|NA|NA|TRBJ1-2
CSVAGGLGALRDGYTF
TGCAGCGTCGCGGGGGGTCTAGGGGCCCTAAGGGATGGCTACACCTTC
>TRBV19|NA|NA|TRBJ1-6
CASMAGGNSPLHF
TGTGCCAGTATGGCCGGCGGGAATTCACCCCTCCACTTT
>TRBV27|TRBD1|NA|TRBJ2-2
CASRGDRVSTGELFF
TGTGCCAGCAGAGGGGACAGGGTTAGCACCGGGGAGCTGTTTTTT
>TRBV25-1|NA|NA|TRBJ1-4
CASSDGGLGEKLFF
TGTGCCAGCAGTGACGGGGGGTTAGGTGAAAAACTGTTTTTT
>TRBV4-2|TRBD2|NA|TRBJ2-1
CASSREWTSDNEQFF
TGTGCCAGCAGCCGAGAGTGGACTAGCGATAATGAGCAGTTCTTC
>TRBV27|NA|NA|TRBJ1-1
CASSLFHGGLSGTEAFF
TGTGCCAGCAGTTTATTTCATGGGGGGTTGTCGGGCACTGAAGCTTTCTTT